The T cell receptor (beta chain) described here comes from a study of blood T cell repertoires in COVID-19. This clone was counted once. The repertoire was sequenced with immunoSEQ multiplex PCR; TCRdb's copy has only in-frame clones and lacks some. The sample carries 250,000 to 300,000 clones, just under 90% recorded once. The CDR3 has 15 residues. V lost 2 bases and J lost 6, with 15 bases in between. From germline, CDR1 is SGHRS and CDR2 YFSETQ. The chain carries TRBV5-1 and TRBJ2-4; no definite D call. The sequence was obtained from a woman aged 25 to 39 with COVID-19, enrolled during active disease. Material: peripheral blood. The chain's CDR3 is CASSLIYEPRNIQYF. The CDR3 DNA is TGCGCCAGCAGCTTAATATATGAGCCAAGAAACATTCAGTACTTC.